This paragraph covers one T cell receptor (beta chain) sequence. The source of the sample is a study of blood T cell repertoires in COVID-19. Study summary: T cells, B-cell-depleted T cells, or PBMCs supplied cDNA or gDNA.

Germline V gene lookup returns CDR1 SEHNR and CDR2 FQNEAQ (reference sequence). The V end was cut by 5 bases, the J end by 3 bases, with 10 bases between. The CDR3 contains 13 residues. The repertoire was sequenced with immunoSEQ multiplex PCR; TCRdb's copy has only in-frame clones and lacks some. This table holds roughly 320,000 clones, under 90% found once. This chain uses TRBV7-9 with TRBJ1-1; D is undetermined. The sequence was collected from a woman aged 25 to 39 with COVID-19, enrolled during active disease. Source material: peripheral blood. The CDR3 sequence: CASSILGDTEAFF. In nucleotides, the CDR3 is TGTGCCAGCAGCATCCTCGGGGACACTGAAGCTTTCTTT.